The T cell receptor beta chain under discussion was sequenced for a study of T cell changes during pregnancy in multiple sclerosis (dated by TCRdb to the late 2010s). Some background on the complete study: The study looked at changes in the T cell repertoire across pregnancy in women with multiple sclerosis.

Note on this clone: It lacks a known antigen. Within one base of it there is no much larger clone, and no base qualities were kept.

Via the germline V gene, CDR1 is KGHSH and CDR2 LQKENI. V lost 1 base and J lost 5 bases; the stretch between them is 14 bases long. From the cysteine through the phenylalanine, the CDR3 covers 15 amino acids. Only CDR3 DNA remains: 45 bases, in frame from the first base. Preparation of the library involved the immunoSEQ multiplex PCR assay. TCRdb's version of the immuneACCESS table is confined to in-frame rearrangements and falls short of the full clone set. An unresolved V gene accounts for under half of the shortfall where checked; the remainder is of unknown origin. The sample table lists about 110,000 clones, about 90% of them with a count of one. In total, the top ten clones hold about 1.5% of the sample.

The sample here was peripheral blood, taken before pregnancy. This clonotype was obtained from a female donor with multiple sclerosis, enrolled in a pregnancy study. The V and J genes are TRBV18 and TRBJ2-5; perhaps TRBD2 is the D gene, with 6 bases matching. The bases read TGTGCCAGCTCACCACGGGACTCAACGAGGGAGACCCAGTACTTC. Translated, it reads CASSPRDSTRETQYF.